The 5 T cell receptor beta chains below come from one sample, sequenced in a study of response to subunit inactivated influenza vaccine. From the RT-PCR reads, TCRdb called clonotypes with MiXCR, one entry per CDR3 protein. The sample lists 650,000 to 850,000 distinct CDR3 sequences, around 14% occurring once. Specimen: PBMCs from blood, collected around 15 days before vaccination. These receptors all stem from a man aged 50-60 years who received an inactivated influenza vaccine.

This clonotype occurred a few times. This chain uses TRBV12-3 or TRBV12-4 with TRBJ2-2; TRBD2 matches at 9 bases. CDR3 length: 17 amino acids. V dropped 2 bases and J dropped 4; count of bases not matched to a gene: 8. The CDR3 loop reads CASSLMGSGSSTGELFF. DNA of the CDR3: TGTGCCAGCAGTTTAATGGGTAGCGGGAGTAGCACCGGGGAGCTGTTTTTT.

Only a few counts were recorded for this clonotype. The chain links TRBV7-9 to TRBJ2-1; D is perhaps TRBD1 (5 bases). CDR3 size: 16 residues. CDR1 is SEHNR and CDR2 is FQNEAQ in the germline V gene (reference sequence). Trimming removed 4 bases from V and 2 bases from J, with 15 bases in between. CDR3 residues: CASSSPAQGAYNEQFF. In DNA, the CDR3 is TGTGCCAGCAGCTCACCCGCGCAGGGTGCCTACAATGAGCAGTTCTTC.

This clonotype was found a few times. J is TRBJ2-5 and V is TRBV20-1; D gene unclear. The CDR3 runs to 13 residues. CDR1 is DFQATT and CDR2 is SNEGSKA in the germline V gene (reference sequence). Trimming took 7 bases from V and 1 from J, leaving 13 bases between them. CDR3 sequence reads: CSVNFGRQETQYF. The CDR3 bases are TGCAGTGTTAATTTCGGCCGCCAAGAGACCCAGTACTTC.

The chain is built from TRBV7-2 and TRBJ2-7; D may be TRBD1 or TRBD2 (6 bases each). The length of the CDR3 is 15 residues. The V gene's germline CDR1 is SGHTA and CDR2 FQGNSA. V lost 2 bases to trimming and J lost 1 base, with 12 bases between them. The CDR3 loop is CASSLSGGLSYEQYF. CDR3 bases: TGTGCCAGCAGCTTATCCGGGGGCCTTTCCTACGAGCAGTACTTC.

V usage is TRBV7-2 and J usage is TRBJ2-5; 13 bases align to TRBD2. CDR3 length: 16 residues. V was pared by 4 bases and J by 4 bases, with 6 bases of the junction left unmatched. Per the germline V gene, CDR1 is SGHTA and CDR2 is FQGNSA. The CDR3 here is CASSSPTSGRRETQYF. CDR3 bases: TGTGCCAGCAGCTCACCGACTAGCGGGAGGCGAGAGACCCAGTACTTC.